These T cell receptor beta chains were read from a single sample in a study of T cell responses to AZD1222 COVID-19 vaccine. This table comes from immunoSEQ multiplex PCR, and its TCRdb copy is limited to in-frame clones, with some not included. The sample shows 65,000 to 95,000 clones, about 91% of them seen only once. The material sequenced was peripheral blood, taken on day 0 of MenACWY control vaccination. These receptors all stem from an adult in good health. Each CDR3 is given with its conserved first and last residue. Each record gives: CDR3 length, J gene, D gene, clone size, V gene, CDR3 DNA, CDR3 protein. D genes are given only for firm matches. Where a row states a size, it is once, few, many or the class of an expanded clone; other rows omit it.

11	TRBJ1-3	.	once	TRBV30	TGTGCCTGGAGCTCTGGAAACACCATATATTTT	CAWSSGNTIYF
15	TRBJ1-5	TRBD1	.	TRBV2	TGTGCCAGCAGTAGGGACAGCGCAACGGCTCAGCCCCAGCATTTT	CASSRDSATAQPQHF
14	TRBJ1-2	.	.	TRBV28	TGTGCCAGCAGCATAACGACAGATAACTATGGCTACACCTTC	CASSITTDNYGYTF
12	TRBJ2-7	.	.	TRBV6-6	TGTGCCTGCGGTCCGGGAACCTACGAGCAGTACTTC	CACGPGTYEQYF
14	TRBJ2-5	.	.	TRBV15	TGTGCCACCAGCAGAGATCGGCAGCAAGAGACCCAGTACTTC	CATSRDRQQETQYF
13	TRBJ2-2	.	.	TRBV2	TGTGCCAGCAGTGGGGTCGCGACCGGGGAGCTGTTTTTT	CASSGVATGELFF
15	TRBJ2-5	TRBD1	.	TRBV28	TGTGCCAGCAGACAGGACAGGGGATTCCAAGAGACCCAGTACTTC	CASRQDRGFQETQYF
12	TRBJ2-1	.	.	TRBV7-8	TGTGCCAGCAGCGGCCGGGTAAATGAGCAGTTCTTC	CASSGRVNEQFF
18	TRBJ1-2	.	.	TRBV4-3	TGCGCCAGCAGCCAAGATATGGCTGGAGCCTCAGCCCGGGGTGGCTACACCTTC	CASSQDMAGASARGGYTF
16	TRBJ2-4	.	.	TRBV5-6	TGTGCCAGCAGCTTGCCCACAAATTTAGCCAAAAACATTCAGTACTTC	CASSLPTNLAKNIQYF
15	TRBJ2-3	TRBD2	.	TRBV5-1	TGCGCCAGCAGCTTACTAGCGGGAGGCGCAGATACGCAGTATTTT	CASSLLAGGADTQYF
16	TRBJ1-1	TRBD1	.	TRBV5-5	TGTGCCAGCAGCCGAGCATTCGACAGGGCAGGCACTGAAGCTTTCTTT	CASSRAFDRAGTEAFF
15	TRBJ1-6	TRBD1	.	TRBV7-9	TGTGCCAGCAGCCCGGGGACAGGGTATAATTCACCCCTCCACTTT	CASSPGTGYNSPLHF
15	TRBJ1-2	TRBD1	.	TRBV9	TGTGCCAGCAGCGAAACAGGGGGCGCTGGCTATGGCTACACCTTC	CASSETGGAGYGYTF
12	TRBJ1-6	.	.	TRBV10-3	TGTGCCATCAGGGGACCAAATTCACCCCTCCACTTT	CAIRGPNSPLHF
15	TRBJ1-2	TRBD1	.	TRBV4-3	TGCGCCAGCAGCCAAGGGGACAGGGCCAACTATGGCTACACCTTC	CASSQGDRANYGYTF
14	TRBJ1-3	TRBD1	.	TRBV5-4	TGTGCCAGCAGCGACAGGGGAGACGGAAACACCATATATTTT	CASSDRGDGNTIYF
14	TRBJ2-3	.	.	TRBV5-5	TGTGCCAGCAGCCCGGGTGTGGGGATAGATACGCAGTATTTT	CASSPGVGIDTQYF
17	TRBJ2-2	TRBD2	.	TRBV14	TGTGCCAGCAGCCAGGGGCTAGCGGGCGCGAACACCGGGGAGCTGTTTTTT	CASSQGLAGANTGELFF
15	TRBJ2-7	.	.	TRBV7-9	TGTGCCAGCAGCCAGAGTGACGGGGGCGGTTACGAGCAGTACTTC	CASSQSDGGGYEQYF
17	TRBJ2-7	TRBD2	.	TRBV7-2	TGTGCCAGCAGCTCCCGTCCCGGGACTAGCGGGAGCTACGAGCAGTACTTC	CASSSRPGTSGSYEQYF
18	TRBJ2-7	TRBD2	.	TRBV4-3	TGCGCCAGCAGCCAAGATCGGGGTGGGGCTAGCGGGGGCTACGAGCAGTACTTC	CASSQDRGGASGGYEQYF